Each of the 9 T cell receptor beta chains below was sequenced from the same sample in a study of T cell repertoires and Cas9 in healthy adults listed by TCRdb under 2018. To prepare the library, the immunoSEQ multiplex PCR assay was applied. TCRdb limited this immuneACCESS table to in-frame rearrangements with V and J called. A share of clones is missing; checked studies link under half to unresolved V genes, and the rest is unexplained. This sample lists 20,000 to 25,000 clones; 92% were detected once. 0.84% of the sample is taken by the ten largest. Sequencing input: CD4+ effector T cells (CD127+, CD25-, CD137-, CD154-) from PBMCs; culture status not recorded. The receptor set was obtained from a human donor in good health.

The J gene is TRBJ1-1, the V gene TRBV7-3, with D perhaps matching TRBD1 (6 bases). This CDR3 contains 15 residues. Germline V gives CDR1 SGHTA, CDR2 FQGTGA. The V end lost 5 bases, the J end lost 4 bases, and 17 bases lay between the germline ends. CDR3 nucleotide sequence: TGTGCCAGCAGCCCCCGAGGGGGGCGGATCACTGAAGCTTTCTTT. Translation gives CASSPRGGRITEAFF.

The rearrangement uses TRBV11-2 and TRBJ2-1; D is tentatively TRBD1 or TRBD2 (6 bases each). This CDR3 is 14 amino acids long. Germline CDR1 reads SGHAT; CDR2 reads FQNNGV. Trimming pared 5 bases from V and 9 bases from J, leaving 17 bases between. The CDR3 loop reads CASSPVPRGGEQFF. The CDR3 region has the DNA TGTGCCAGCAGCCCAGTCCCCAGGGGAGGTGAGCAGTTCTTC.

CDR3 DNA sequence: TGCGCCAGCAGCTTGGCCCAGGGACTAGCGGGGTACAATGAGCAGTTCTTC. Its translation is CASSLAQGLAGYNEQFF. The chain links TRBV5-1 to TRBJ2-1, with 13 bases that match TRBD2. Germline V gene sequence: CDR1 SGHRS, CDR2 YFSETQ. V lost 0 bases, J lost 4 bases, and 4 bases stayed unmatched. This CDR3 has 17 amino acids. The full variable domain, its missing parts supplied by reference TRBV5-1 and TRBJ2-1, is KAGVTQTPRYLIKTRGQQVTLSCSPISGHRSVSWYQQTPGQGLQFLFEYFSETQRNKGNFPGRFSGRQFSNSRSEMNVSTLELGDSALYLCASSLAQGLAGYNEQFFGPGTRLTVL.

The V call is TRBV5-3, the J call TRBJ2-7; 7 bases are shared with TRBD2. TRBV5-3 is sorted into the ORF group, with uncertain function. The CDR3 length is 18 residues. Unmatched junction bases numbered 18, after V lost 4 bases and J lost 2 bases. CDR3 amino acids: CARSTQDLAEEGAYEQYV. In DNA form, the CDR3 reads TGTGCCAGAAGCACCCAGGATCTAGCGGAAGAAGGGGCCTACGAGCAGTACGTC.

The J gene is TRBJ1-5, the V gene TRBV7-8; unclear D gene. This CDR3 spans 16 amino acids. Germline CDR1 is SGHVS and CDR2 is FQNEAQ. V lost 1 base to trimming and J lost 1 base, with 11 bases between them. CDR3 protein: CASSLVGVESNQPQHF. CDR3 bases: TGTGCCAGCAGCTTAGTTGGGGTTGAGAGCAATCAGCCCCAGCATTTT.

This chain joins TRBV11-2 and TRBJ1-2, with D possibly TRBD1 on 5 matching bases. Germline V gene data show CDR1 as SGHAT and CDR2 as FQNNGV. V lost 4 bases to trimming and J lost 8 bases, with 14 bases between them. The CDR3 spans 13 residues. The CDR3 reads CASSSPSGGGYTF. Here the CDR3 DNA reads TGTGCCAGCAGCTCCCCATCGGGGGGAGGCTACACCTTC.

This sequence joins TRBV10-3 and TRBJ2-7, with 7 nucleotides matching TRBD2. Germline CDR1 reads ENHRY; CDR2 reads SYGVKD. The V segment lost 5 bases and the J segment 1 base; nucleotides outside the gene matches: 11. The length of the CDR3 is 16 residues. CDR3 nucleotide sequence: TGTGCCATCAGTCTCAGGTCTGCGGGGGATTCCTACGAGCAGTACTTC. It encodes CAISLRSAGDSYEQYF.

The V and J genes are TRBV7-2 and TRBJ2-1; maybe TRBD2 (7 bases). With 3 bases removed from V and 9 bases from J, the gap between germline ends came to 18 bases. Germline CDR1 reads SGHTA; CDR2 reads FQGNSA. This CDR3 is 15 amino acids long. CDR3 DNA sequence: TGTGCCAGCAGCTTTCCTCCGGGGGGCCTTTCTGAGCAGTTCTTC. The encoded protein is CASSFPPGGLSEQFF.

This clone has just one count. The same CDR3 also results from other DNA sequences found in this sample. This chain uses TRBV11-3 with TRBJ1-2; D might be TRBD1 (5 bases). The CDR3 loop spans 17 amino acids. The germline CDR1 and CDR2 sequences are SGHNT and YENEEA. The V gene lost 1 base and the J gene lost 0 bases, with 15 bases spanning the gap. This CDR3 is CASSLVRGLNSNYGYTF. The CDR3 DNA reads TGTGCCAGCAGCTTAGTACGGGGCCTTAATTCTAACTATGGCTACACCTTC.